This paragraph reports one T cell receptor beta chain. This record belongs to a study of blood T cell repertoires in COVID-19. The CDR3 covers 15 residues. Germline CDR1 reads MNHEY; CDR2 reads SVGAGI. Unmatched junction bases numbered 7, after V lost 5 bases and J lost 2 bases. Assay used: immunoSEQ multiplex PCR; TCRdb lists only in-frame clones, some missing. The repertoire holds some 180,000 clones, about 88% seen once, with about a sixth in the top ten. The clonotype comes from a man between 45 and 60 years old with COVID-19, enrolled during active disease. Input material: peripheral blood. The V call is TRBV6-5, the J call TRBJ1-1; 8 nucleotides line up with TRBD1. This CDR3 is CASSPQTGVNTEAFF. CDR3 sequence (DNA): TGTGCCAGCAGTCCCCAGACAGGGGTAAACACTGAAGCTTTCTTT.